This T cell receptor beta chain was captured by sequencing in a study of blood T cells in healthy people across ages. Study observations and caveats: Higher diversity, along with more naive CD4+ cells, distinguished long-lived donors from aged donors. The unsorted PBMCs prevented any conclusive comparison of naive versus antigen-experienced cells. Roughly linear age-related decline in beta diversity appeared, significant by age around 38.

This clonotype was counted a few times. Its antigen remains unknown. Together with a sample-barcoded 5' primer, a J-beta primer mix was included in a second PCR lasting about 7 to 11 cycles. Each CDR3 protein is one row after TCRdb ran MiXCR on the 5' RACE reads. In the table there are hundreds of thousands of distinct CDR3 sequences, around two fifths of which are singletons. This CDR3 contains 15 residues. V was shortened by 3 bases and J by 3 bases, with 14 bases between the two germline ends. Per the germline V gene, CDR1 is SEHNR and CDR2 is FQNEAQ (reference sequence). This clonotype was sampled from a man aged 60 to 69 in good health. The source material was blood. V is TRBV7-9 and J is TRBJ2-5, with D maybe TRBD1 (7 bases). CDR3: CASSLGGQVKETQYF. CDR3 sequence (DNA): TGTGCCAGCAGCTTGGGAGGACAGGTCAAAGAGACCCAGTACTTC.